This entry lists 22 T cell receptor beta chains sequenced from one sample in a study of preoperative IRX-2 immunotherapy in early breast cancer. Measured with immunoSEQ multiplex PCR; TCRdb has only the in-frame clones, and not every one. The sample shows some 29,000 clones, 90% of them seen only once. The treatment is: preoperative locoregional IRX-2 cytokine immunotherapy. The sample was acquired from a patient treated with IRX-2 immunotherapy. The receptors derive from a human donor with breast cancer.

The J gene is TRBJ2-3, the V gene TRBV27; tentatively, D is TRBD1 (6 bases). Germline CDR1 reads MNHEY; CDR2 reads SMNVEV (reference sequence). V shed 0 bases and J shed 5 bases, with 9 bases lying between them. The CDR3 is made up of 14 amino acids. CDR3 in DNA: TGTGCCAGCAGTTTATCGAGGGGGATAGATACGCAGTATTTT. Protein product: CASSLSRGIDTQYF.

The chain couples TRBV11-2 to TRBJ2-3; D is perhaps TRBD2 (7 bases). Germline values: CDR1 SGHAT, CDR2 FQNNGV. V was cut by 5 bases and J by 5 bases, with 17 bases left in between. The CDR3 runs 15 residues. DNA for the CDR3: TGTGCCAGCAGCCCGCTGGCGGGGGCCTTAGATACGCAGTATTTT. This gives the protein CASSPLAGALDTQYF.

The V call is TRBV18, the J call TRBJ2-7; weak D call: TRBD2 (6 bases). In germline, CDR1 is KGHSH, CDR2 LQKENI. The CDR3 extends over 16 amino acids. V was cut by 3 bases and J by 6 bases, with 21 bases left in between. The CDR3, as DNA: TGTGCCAGCTCACCGACAGACCCGAGAATGGGGGGCGAGCAGTACTTC. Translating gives CASSPTDPRMGGEQYF.

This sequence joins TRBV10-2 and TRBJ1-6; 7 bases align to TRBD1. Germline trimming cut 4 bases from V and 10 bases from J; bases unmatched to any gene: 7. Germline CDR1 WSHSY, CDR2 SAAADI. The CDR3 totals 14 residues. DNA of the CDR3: TGCGCCAGCAGTGCGACAGGGCCCAGCTCACCCCTCCACTTT. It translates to CASSATGPSSPLHF.

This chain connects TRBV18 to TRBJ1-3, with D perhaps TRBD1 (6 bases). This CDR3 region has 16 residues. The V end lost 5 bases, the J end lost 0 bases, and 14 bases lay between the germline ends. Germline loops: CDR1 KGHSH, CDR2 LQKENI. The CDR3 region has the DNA TGTGCCAGCTCAGTCCGGGACACTAGCTCTGGAAACACCATATATTTT. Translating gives CASSVRDTSSGNTIYF.

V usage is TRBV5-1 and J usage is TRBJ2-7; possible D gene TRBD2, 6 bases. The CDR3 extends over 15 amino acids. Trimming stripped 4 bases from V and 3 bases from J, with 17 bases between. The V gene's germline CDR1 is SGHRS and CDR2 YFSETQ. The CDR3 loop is CASSDRDGGLYEQYF. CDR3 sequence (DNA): TGCGCCAGCAGCGACCGGGACGGGGGTCTCTACGAGCAGTACTTC.

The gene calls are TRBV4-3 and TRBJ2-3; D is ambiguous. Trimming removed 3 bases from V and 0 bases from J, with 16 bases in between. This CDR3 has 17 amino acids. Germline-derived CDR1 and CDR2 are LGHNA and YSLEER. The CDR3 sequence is CASSQTPRPGSTDTQYF. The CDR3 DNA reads TGCGCCAGCAGCCAGACCCCGCGACCCGGAAGCACAGATACGCAGTATTTT.

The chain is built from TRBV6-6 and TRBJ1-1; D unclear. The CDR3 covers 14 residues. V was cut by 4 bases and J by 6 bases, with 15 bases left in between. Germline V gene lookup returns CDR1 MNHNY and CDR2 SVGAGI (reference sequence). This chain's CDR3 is CASSSDIIGAEAFF. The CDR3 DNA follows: TGTGCCAGCAGTTCAGACATCATTGGCGCTGAAGCTTTCTTT.

CDR3 in DNA: TGTGCCTCCGTTCCGGGCAGGGATGGAAACACCATATATTTT. The encoded protein is CASVPGRDGNTIYF. The chain joins TRBV10-3 to TRBJ1-3, with D possibly being TRBD1 (5 bases). Germline assignment: CDR1 ENHRY and CDR2 SYGVKD. The CDR3 has 14 residues. With 11 bases removed from V and 3 bases from J, the gap between germline ends came to 17 bases.

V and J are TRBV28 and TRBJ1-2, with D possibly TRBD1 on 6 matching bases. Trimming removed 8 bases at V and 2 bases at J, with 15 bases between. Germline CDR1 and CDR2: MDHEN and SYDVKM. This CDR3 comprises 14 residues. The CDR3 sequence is CASRPPGQNYGYTF. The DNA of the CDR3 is TGTGCCAGCCGACCCCCAGGACAGAACTATGGCTACACCTTC.

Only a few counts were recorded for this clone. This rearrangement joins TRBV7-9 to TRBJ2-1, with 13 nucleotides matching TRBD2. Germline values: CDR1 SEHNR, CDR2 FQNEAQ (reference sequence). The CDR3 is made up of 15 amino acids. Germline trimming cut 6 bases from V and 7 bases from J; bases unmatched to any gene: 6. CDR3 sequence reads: CASRVGLAGENEQFF. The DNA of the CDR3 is TGTGCCAGCAGAGTCGGACTAGCGGGAGAGAATGAGCAGTTCTTC.

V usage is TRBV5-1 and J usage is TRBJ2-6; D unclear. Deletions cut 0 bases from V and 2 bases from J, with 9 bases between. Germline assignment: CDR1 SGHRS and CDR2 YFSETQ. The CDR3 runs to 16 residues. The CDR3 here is CASSLAKDTGANVLTF. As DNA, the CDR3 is TGCGCCAGCAGCTTGGCCAAAGATACTGGGGCCAACGTCCTGACTTTC.

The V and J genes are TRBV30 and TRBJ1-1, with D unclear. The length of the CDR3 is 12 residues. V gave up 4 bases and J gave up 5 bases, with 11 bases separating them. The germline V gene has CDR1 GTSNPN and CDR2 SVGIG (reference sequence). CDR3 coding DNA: TGTGCCTGGATCGGAGGGAGGACTGAAGCTTTCTTT. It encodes CAWIGGRTEAFF.

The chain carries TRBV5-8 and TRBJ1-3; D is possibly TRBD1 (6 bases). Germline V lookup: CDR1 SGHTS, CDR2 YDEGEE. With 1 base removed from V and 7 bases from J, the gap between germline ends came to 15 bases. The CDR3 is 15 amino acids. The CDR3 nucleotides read TGTGCCAGCAGCTTGAATTCAGGGCAGGGGAACACCATATATTTT. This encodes CASSLNSGQGNTIYF.

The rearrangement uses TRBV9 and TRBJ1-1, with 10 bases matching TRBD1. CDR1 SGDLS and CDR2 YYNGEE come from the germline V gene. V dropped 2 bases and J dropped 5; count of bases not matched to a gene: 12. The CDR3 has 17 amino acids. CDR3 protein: CASSVDSGQGVRTEAFF. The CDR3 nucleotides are TGTGCCAGCAGCGTGGATTCCGGACAGGGGGTGAGAACTGAAGCTTTCTTT.

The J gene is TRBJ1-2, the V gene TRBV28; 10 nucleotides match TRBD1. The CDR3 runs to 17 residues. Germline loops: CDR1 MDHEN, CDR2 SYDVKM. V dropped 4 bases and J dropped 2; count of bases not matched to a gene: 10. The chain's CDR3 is CASSSPYGQGVNYGYTF. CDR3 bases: TGTGCCAGCAGTTCCCCCTACGGACAGGGGGTAAACTATGGCTACACCTTC.

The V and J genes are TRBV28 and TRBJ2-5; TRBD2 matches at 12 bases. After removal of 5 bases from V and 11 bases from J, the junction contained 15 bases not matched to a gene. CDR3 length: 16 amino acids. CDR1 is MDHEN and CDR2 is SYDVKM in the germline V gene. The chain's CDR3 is CASSLLAGGTPFEQYF. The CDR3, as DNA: TGTGCCAGCAGTCTGCTAGCGGGAGGGACACCGTTTGAGCAGTACTTC.

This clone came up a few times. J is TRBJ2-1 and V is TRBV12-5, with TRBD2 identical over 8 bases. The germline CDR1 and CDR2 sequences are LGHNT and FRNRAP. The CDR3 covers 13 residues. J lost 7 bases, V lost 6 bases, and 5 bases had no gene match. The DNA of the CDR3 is TGTGCTAGTGGGATAGCGGGAAGGAATGAGCAGTTCTTC. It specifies CASGIAGRNEQFF.

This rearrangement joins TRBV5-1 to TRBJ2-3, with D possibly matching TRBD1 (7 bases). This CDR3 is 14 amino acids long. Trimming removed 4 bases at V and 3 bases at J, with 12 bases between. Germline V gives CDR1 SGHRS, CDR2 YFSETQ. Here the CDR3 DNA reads TGCGCCAGCAGCGGGGGGACAGTTACAGATACGCAGTATTTT. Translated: CASSGGTVTDTQYF.

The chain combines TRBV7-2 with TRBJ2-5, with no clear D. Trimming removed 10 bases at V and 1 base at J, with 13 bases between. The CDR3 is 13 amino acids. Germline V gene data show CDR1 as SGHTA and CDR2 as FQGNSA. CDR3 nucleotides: TGTGCCACTCGAATCCGGACCCAAGAGACCCAGTACTTC. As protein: CATRIRTQETQYF.

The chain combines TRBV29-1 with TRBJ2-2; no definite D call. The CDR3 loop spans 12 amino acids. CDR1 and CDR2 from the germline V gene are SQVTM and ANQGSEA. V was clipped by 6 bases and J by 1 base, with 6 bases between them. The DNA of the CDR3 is TGCAGCGTCGGTGAGAACACCGGGGAGCTGTTTTTT. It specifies CSVGENTGELFF.

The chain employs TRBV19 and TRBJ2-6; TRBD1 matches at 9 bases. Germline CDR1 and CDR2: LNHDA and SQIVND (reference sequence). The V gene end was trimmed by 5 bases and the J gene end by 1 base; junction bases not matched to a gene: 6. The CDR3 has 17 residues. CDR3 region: CASSLGTGISGANVLTF. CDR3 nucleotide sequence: TGTGCCAGTAGTTTGGGGACAGGGATATCTGGGGCCAACGTCCTGACTTTC.